Listed below are T cell receptor beta chains from one sample, sequenced in a study of T cells in Graves' hyperthyroidism and ophthalmopathy. TCRdb itself ran the multiplex PCR reads through MiXCR, one entry per CDR3 protein. The top ten clones hold more than 7.5% of a sample with 500,000 to 600,000 distinct CDR3 sequences, around 42% of them seen once. The sequenced material came from peripheral blood or thyroid tissue (not recorded which). The receptor set was obtained from a woman aged 18-35 years with Graves' hyperthyroidism. Each CDR3 is given with its conserved first and last residue. Fields, in order: V gene, clone size, D gene, J gene, CDR3 protein, CDR3 DNA. D genes are given only for firm matches. Only part of the rows carry a size: once, few, many, or a class if the clone is expanded.

TRBV5-6,NA,TRBD2,TRBJ2-7,CASSSLGLAVHEQYF,TGTGCCAGCAGCTCCTTGGGACTAGCGGTCCACGAGCAGTACTTC
TRBV10-3,many,NA,TRBJ2-2,CAIGAVRGNTGELFF,TGTGCCATCGGGGCGGTCAGGGGGAACACCGGGGAGCTGTTTTTT
TRBV19,many,NA,TRBJ1-1,CASSTLQRGAEAFF,TGTGCCAGTAGTACACTACAAAGGGGCGCTGAAGCTTTCTTT
TRBV29-1,NA,NA,TRBJ1-1,CSAGGLIEVFF,TGCAGCGCGGGGGGGCTCATAGAAGTTTTCTTT
TRBV24-1,NA,TRBD1,TRBJ2-7,CATQGQGIYEQYF,TGTGCCACCCAAGGACAGGGGATATACGAGCAGTACTTC
TRBV4-3,few,NA,TRBJ2-7,CASSQDEVASPYEQYF,TGCGCCAGCAGCCAAGATGAGGTAGCTTCCCCCTACGAGCAGTACTTC
TRBV10-3,once,TRBD1,TRBJ1-2,CAISLGDRGYTF,TGTGCCATCAGCCTGGGGGACAGGGGCTACACCTTC
TRBV19,NA,NA,TRBJ1-5,CASSMGRGFQRNQPQHF,TGTGCCAGTAGTATGGGGAGGGGATTCCAGAGGAATCAGCCCCAGCATTTT
TRBV2,NA,TRBD2,TRBJ2-7,CASTPPTSGSYEQYF,TGTGCCAGCACCCCCCCGACTAGCGGGAGTTACGAGCAGTACTTC
TRBV7-2,NA,NA,TRBJ1-4,CASPPGTSNEKLFF,TGTGCCAGCCCACCCGGGACCTCTAATGAAAAACTGTTTTTT
TRBV28,many,NA,TRBJ2-5,CASSFSVGRETQYF,TGTGCCAGCAGTTTCAGTGTGGGCAGGGAGACCCAGTACTTC
TRBV10-3,NA,NA,TRBJ1-6,CAISVEGSNLPLHF,TGTGCCATCAGTGTAGAAGGCTCAAATTTACCCCTCCACTTT
TRBV12-3/TRBV12-4,many,NA,TRBJ1-1,CASSPFRGRGNTEAFF,TGTGCCAGCAGCCCCTTCAGGGGAAGGGGGAACACTGAAGCTTTCTTT
TRBV2,once,NA,TRBJ1-4,CARSRGGTTEGGEKLFF,TGTGCCAGAAGCCGAGGGGGGACGACTGAGGGAGGTGAAAAACTGTTTTTT
TRBV12-3/TRBV12-4,NA,TRBD1,TRBJ1-2,CASSVLQGIGYGYTF,TGTGCCAGCAGTGTACTACAGGGGATCGGCTATGGCTACACCTTC
TRBV29-1,NA,NA,TRBJ1-2,CSSQGLADGYTF,TGCAGCAGCCAAGGACTGGCCGATGGCTACACCTTC
TRBV7-2,many,TRBD1,TRBJ1-5,CASSSTGQQPQHF,TGTGCCAGCAGCTCGACAGGGCAGCAGCCCCAGCATTTT
TRBV7-9,NA,NA,TRBJ2-7,CASKAGRDGYEQYF,TGTGCCAGCAAGGCAGGGCGGGATGGTTACGAGCAGTACTTC
TRBV20-1,NA,TRBD2,TRBJ2-5,CSAYLAGGETQYF,TGCAGTGCGTATCTAGCGGGAGGGGAGACCCAGTACTTC
TRBV10-3,NA,NA,TRBJ1-1,CAISESGLAGDTEAFF,TGTGCCATCAGTGAGAGTGGGCTAGCGGGAGACACTGAAGCTTTCTTT
TRBV7-2,NA,TRBD1,TRBJ2-7,CASSLVGDSLYEQYF,TGTGCCAGCAGCTTAGTGGGGGACAGTCTATACGAGCAGTACTTC
TRBV5-1,many,TRBD2,TRBJ2-7,CASSTGTSGTEQYF,TGCGCCAGCAGCACCGGGACTAGCGGGACCGAGCAGTACTTC
TRBV19,many,NA,TRBJ1-3,CASSTQGVSGNTIYF,TGTGCCAGTAGTACGCAGGGAGTCTCTGGAAACACCATATATTTT
TRBV4-2,many,TRBD1,TRBJ1-2,CASSLGTVVYGYTF,TGTGCCAGCAGCCTCGGGACAGTGGTCTATGGCTACACCTTC
TRBV4-3,NA,NA,TRBJ1-3,CASSQGAGFSGNTIYF,TGCGCCAGCAGCCAAGGGGCAGGCTTCTCTGGAAACACCATATATTTT
TRBV2,NA,NA,TRBJ2-1,CASRFGVYNEQFF,TGTGCCAGCAGGTTCGGGGTCTACAATGAGCAGTTCTTC
TRBV20-1,NA,NA,TRBJ2-1,CSARSGLAAYNEQFF,TGCAGTGCTAGATCCGGTTTAGCGGCCTACAATGAGCAGTTCTTC
TRBV5-4,NA,TRBD2,TRBJ2-5,CASSLLAGVIETQYF,TGTGCCAGCAGCTTGCTAGCGGGAGTGATTGAGACCCAGTACTTC
TRBV7-8,NA,TRBD1,TRBJ2-7,CASSRAPYRGDYEQYF,TGTGCCAGCAGCAGGGCCCCCTACAGGGGAGACTACGAGCAGTACTTC
TRBV12-3/TRBV12-4,many,TRBD1,TRBJ1-4,CASIGGTVNEKLFF,TGTGCCAGCATCGGGGGGACAGTCAATGAAAAACTGTTTTTT
TRBV12-3/TRBV12-4,NA,NA,TRBJ1-1,CASSLGREGTEAFF,TGTGCCAGCAGTTTAGGCAGGGAGGGCACTGAAGCTTTCTTT
TRBV12-3/TRBV12-4,many,NA,TRBJ1-5,CASSLAERQPQHF,TGTGCCAGCAGTTTAGCCGAGAGGCAGCCCCAGCATTTT
TRBV2,NA,TRBD1,TRBJ1-1,CATNPPGQSEAFF,TGTGCCACCAATCCCCCGGGACAGAGTGAAGCTTTCTTT
TRBV29-1,NA,NA,TRBJ2-1,CSVEGWGNEQFF,TGCAGCGTTGAGGGCTGGGGCAATGAGCAGTTCTTC
TRBV12-5,many,TRBD1,TRBJ1-2,CASGEQGGGYTF,TGTGCTAGTGGGGAACAGGGGGGTGGCTACACCTTC
TRBV29-1,many,NA,TRBJ1-1,CSVESGMNTEAFF,TGCAGCGTTGAATCAGGGATGAACACTGAAGCTTTCTTT
TRBV19,few,NA,TRBJ1-1,CASIGVGWGRAEAFF,TGTGCCAGTATAGGAGTTGGTTGGGGACGGGCTGAAGCTTTCTTT
TRBV6-1,NA,NA,TRBJ2-7,CASSDGGYEQHF,TGTGCCAGCAGCGATGGGGGCTACGAGCAGCACTTC
TRBV13,many,NA,TRBJ2-7,CASSLAVWQGGHEQYF,TGTGCCAGCAGCTTAGCGGTTTGGCAGGGAGGACACGAGCAGTACTTC
TRBV4-3,few,NA,TRBJ2-2,CASSQNTAMNTGELFF,TGCGCCAGCAGCCAAAACACAGCTATGAACACCGGGGAGCTGTTTTTT
TRBV20-1,NA,TRBD2,TRBJ2-3,CSARSRLAESTDTQYF,TGCAGTGCTAGGTCGCGACTAGCGGAAAGCACAGATACGCAGTATTTT
TRBV20-1,NA,TRBD2,TRBJ2-3,CSARDPLAGAPVDTQYF,TGCAGTGCTAGAGATCCACTAGCGGGAGCCCCCGTGGATACGCAGTATTTT
TRBV7-9,NA,NA,TRBJ1-2,CASSLEGATYNGYTF,TGTGCCAGCAGCTTGGAAGGGGCCACCTACAATGGCTACACCTTC
TRBV18,NA,TRBD1,TRBJ2-5,CASSPAQGLETQYF,TGTGCCAGCTCGCCAGCACAGGGGTTGGAGACCCAGTACTTC
TRBV29-1,NA,TRBD2,TRBJ2-7,CSVIGGRAYEQYF,TGCAGCGTTATTGGCGGGAGGGCCTACGAGCAGTACTTC
TRBV20-1,NA,NA,TRBJ1-5,CSAGRAEETQHF,TGCAGTGCTGGTCGGGCTGAAGAGACCCAGCATTTT
TRBV29-1,NA,NA,TRBJ2-7,CSVGVTGGGRGVEQYF,TGCAGCGTTGGGGTCACAGGGGGCGGGAGGGGCGTCGAGCAGTACTTC
TRBV7-9,NA,TRBD1,TRBJ2-5,CASSHGDRGGTQYF,TGCGCCAGCAGCCATGGGGACAGGGGGGGGACCCAGTACTTC
TRBV7-3,many,NA,TRBJ2-2,CASSLMDTGELFF,TGTGCCAGCAGCTTAATGGACACCGGGGAGCTGTTTTTT